What follows are 14 T cell receptor beta chains derived from one specimen sequenced in a study of early T cells in non-severe SARS-CoV-2 infection. From the 5' RACE reads, TCRdb called clonotypes with MiXCR, one entry per CDR3 protein. Counted here are fewer than 120,000 distinct CDR3 sequences, roughly 12% occurring once; the ten biggest clones make up 3.8%. The specimen was whole blood, collected at baseline. These receptors all stem from an adult who was a healthcare worker with PCR-confirmed SARS-CoV-2 infection or an uninfected control (not recorded which).

Here the CDR3 DNA reads TGCGCCAGCAAAAGGGGGCCAGGCACTGAAGCTTTCTTT. Its protein is CASKRGPGTEAFF. The V gene is TRBV10-2, the J gene TRBJ1-1; TRBD1 matches at 7 bases. The ends lost 7 bases at V and 4 bases at J; junction bases unmatched: 6. CDR3 length: 13 amino acids. Germline CDR1 is WSHSY and CDR2 is SAAADI.

The rearrangement uses TRBV28 and TRBJ2-5; D ambiguous. Trimming stripped 3 bases from V and 5 bases from J, with 10 bases between. Germline CDR1 MDHEN, CDR2 SYDVKM. This CDR3 is built from 13 residues. The chain's CDR3 is CASSLGQHETQYF. The CDR3 nucleotides read TGTGCCAGCAGTTTGGGCCAGCATGAGACCCAGTACTTC.

The chain joins TRBV21-1 to TRBJ1-2; TRBD1, the table's D call, lacks a check against the DNA. TRBV21-1 is flagged as a pseudogene. This CDR3 is built from 14 residues. The DNA for the CDR3 is TGTGCCAGCAGCCAAGGACAGGAGCTCGTAGGCTACACCTTC. Translating gives CASSQGQELVGYTF.

The V and J genes are TRBV6-6 and TRBJ1-6, with D unresolved. CDR3 size: 15 residues. Per the germline V gene, CDR1 is MNHNY and CDR2 is SVGAGI (reference sequence). Trimming shortened V by 5 bases and J by 0 bases, and 8 bases separated the two germline ends. DNA of the CDR3: TGTGCCAGCAGTCCAGAGAGCTCCTATAATTCACCCCTCCACTTT. Amino acids: CASSPESSYNSPLHF.

The CDR3 DNA reads TGTGCCAGCAGCTTGACAGGACCTGCCGGGGAGCTGTTTTTT. Amino acids: CASSLTGPAGELFF. The rearrangement uses TRBV5-4 and TRBJ2-2; possible D gene TRBD1, 5 bases. Trimming left V 1 base short and J 6 bases short, with 10 bases between. Germline CDR1 is SGHNT and CDR2 is YYREEE (reference sequence). The length of the CDR3 is 14 residues.

This clonotype was found many times. This chain connects TRBV7-6 to TRBJ2-4, with D perhaps matching TRBD1 or TRBD2 (7 bases each). The length of the CDR3 is 13 residues. V lost 3 bases and J lost 7, with 10 bases in between. Germline CDR1 and CDR2: SGHVS and FNYEAQ. CDR3 loop: CASSFQGGNIQYF. The CDR3, as DNA: TGTGCCAGCAGCTTTCAGGGGGGGAACATTCAGTACTTC.

This clonotype was found many times. This chain joins TRBV5-4 and TRBJ2-1; D unresolved. V was pared by 0 bases and J by 2 bases, with 12 bases between. The CDR3 runs to 16 residues. Germline-derived CDR1 and CDR2 are SGHNT and YYREEE (reference sequence). As DNA, the CDR3 is TGTGCCAGCAGCTTGGACTACCGTCGGACCTACAATGAGCAGTTCTTC. It yields the protein CASSLDYRRTYNEQFF.

This clonotype has ten or more counts. CDR3 bases: TGTGCCAGCAGTTTCGCAGGGAGATCCTATGGCTACACCTTC. Translating it yields CASSFAGRSYGYTF. This sequence joins TRBV27 and TRBJ1-2, with TRBD1 as a possible D gene (5 bases). CDR1 and CDR2 (germline): MNHEY, SMNVEV (reference sequence). There are 14 residues in the CDR3. Trimming shortened V by 3 bases and J by 4 bases, and 12 bases separated the two germline ends.

DNA for the CDR3: TGTGCCAGCAGTGCATCCCGGGATTATTACGAGCAGTACTTC. Its protein product is CASSASRDYYEQYF. The chain is built from TRBV27 and TRBJ2-7; possibly TRBD2 for D (5 bases). This CDR3 region has 14 residues. Trimming left V 5 bases short and J 4 bases short, with 15 bases between. CDR1 is MNHEY and CDR2 is SMNVEV in the germline V gene (reference sequence).

CDR3 DNA sequence: TGTGCCAGCAGCAAAAAGACTAGCGGGAGGGCCAATGAGCAGTTCTTC. This encodes CASSKKTSGRANEQFF. V gene TRBV7-9 combines with J gene TRBJ2-1, with 14 bases matching TRBD2. CDR3 length: 16 amino acids. Germline V gives CDR1 SEHNR, CDR2 FQNEAQ (reference sequence). V lost 5 bases to trimming and J lost 6 bases; unmatched junction nucleotides: 6. Looking up the rest from reference TRBV7-9 and TRBJ2-1 gives the full variable domain: DTGVSQNPRHKITKRGQNVTFRCDPISEHNRLYWYRQTLGQGPEFLTYFQNEAQLEKSRLLSDRFSAERPKGSFSTLEIQRTEQGDSAMYLCASSKKTSGRANEQFFGPGTRLTVL.

Many counts were recorded for this clonotype. V is TRBV28 and J is TRBJ2-3; TRBD2 is a possible D gene (6 bases). The CDR3 extends over 12 amino acids. Trimming took 7 bases from V and 3 from J, leaving 8 bases between them. Germline V gene data show CDR1 as MDHEN and CDR2 as SYDVKM. The CDR3 DNA sequence: TGTGCCAGCACCGGGAGTACAGATACGCAGTATTTT. The encoded protein is CASTGSTDTQYF. The full variable domain, its missing parts supplied by reference TRBV28 and TRBJ2-3, is DVKVTQSSRYLVKRTGEKVFLECVQDMDHENMFWYRQDPGLGLRLIYFSYDVKMKEKGDIPEGYSVSREKKERFSLILESASTNQTSMYLCASTGSTDTQYFGPGTRLTVL.

This clonotype showed up just a few times. The V and J genes are TRBV7-2 and TRBJ2-7; TRBD2 matches at 7 bases. Trimming at V came to 5 bases and at J to 5 bases, leaving 15 bases not matched to a gene. This CDR3 spans 16 amino acids. CDR1 SGHTA and CDR2 FQGNSA come from the germline V gene. The chain's CDR3 is CASSLRSGTGGHEQYF. The CDR3 DNA reads TGTGCCAGCAGCCTAAGAAGCGGGACCGGCGGGCACGAGCAGTACTTC.

This clonotype has more than one count but fewer than ten. The rearrangement links TRBV12-3 or TRBV12-4 to TRBJ2-4, with TRBD1 matching 7 bases. V was clipped by 1 base and J by 7 bases; unmatched bases: 7. The CDR3 length is 15 residues. The CDR3 sequence is CASSLGQGGMNIQYF. The CDR3 bases are TGTGCCAGCAGTTTAGGACAGGGTGGGATGAACATTCAGTACTTC.

Remarks on this clonotype: At one end the junction does not follow the germline gene, possibly because of a read error. CDR3 sequence reads: CAGSQDRDRAVLGDEQFF. The CDR3 nucleotides are TGTGCCGGCAGCCAAGATCGGGACAGGGCTGTGCTTGGCGATGAGCAGTTCTTC. This chain uses TRBV3-1 with TRBJ2-1; TRBD1 aligns across 9 bases. The CDR3 covers 18 residues. CDR1 and CDR2 (germline): LGHDT, YNNKEL (reference sequence).